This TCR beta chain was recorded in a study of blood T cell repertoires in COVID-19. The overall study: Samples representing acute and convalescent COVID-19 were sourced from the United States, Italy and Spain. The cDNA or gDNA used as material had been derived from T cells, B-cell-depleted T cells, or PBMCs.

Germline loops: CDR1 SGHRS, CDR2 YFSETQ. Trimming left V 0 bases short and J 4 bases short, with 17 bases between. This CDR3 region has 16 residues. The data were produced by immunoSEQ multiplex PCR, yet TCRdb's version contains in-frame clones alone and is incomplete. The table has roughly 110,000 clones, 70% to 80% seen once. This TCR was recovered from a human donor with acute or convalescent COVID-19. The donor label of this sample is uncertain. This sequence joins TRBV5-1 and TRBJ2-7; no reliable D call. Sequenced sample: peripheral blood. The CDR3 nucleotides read TGCGCCAGCAGCTTGGCTTCAACTAATCAGAGGTACGAGCAGTACTTC. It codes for CASSLASTNQRYEQYF.